This T cell receptor beta chain comes out of a study of blood T cell repertoires in COVID-19 (dated by TCRdb to 2019 to 2021). As for the study more broadly: Collaborator samples came from the United States, Italy and Spain and covered acute and convalescent phases of COVID-19. Deeply sampled blood TCRbeta repertoires from subjects exposed to, actively infected with, or recovered from COVID-19 were included in the dataset. The material from the prospective study consisted of cDNA or gDNA derived from T cells, B-cell-depleted T cells, or PBMCs. Samples were obtained from the ongoing ImmuneRACE study (first 160 participants) and from approximately 1,200 subjects provided by 6 global collaborators. Where HLA class I and class II types were available, the types were taken from metadata supplied by the sample provider, not from assay-based typing. The repertoires were made available in a free public database intended to serve as a resource for research on the immune response to SARS-CoV-2. Nearly every sample came with metadata listing a de-identified subject ID, COVID-19 status, age in years and sex.

The immunoSEQ Assay, a bias-controlled multiplex PCR, was used to amplify TCRbeta CDR3 regions from genomic DNA. From the authors' description of their analysis: The number of nucleated cells in each sample was estimated from the amplification of reference gene primers within the assay. To quantify the absolute abundance of each unique TCRbeta CDR3 rearrangement, sequence reads were collapsed and filtered. For each sample, productive Simpson clonality was calculated as the square root of Simpson's diversity index across productive rearrangements. Not all clones reach the TCRdb copy of this immuneACCESS table, which keeps in-frame sequences only. Checked studies attribute under half of the gap to unresolved V genes and leave the rest unexplained. D and trimming come from the DNA, and the V and J calls and clone size come from that table. The sample has a few hundred thousand clones on record, roughly 86% of them singletons. In total, the top ten clones hold under 3% of the sample.

Whole blood was collected in K2EDTA tubes by collaborating institutions according to the institutions' own protocols. For TCRbeta analysis, collaborator samples were shipped as frozen whole blood, as isolated PBMCs, or as DNA extracted from either sample type. Worth noting for this clone: What this receptor recognizes is not known. Base qualities were left out, and no much larger clone turns up one base away.

Paper-wide results and their limitations: The amount of clinical and demographic metadata varied by source and participant and was provided uncurated.

What was sequenced was peripheral blood. This receptor was identified in a human donor in a cohort sampled during active COVID-19.

The CDR3 reads as follows: CASSFGQGVSGNQPQHF. Read as DNA, the sequence is TGTGCCAGCAGTTTTGGACAGGGGGTATCTGGCAATCAGCCCCAGCATTTT. This chain is built from TRBV28 and TRBJ1-5, with 10 bases in between that match TRBD1. CDR3 length: 17 amino acids, cysteine to phenylalanine. The kept DNA is CDR3 alone, 51 bases in frame from the first base. After removal of 3 bases from V and 2 bases from J, the junction retains 7 bases not matched to a gene. Sequences MDHEN (CDR1) and SYDVKM (CDR2) are obtained from the germline V gene.